The 6 T cell receptor beta chains below come from one sample, sequenced in a study of cytomegalovirus exposure and HLA in healthy donors. 13 Jbeta primers and 60 Vbeta primers were used for the PCR. The data were produced by immunoSEQ multiplex PCR, yet TCRdb's version contains in-frame clones alone and is incomplete. The sample shows 150,000 to 200,000 clones, roughly 85% of them seen only once. Input material: PBMCs. The receptor set was obtained from a woman between 50 and 59 years old in good health and CMV-seronegative.

This clone has just one count. This chain links TRBV27 with TRBJ2-7; TRBD2 matches at 8 bases. The J segment lost 2 bases and the V segment lost 2 bases, leaving 5 bases of the junction unmatched. CDR3 length: 15 amino acids. Germline V gives CDR1 MNHEY, CDR2 SMNVEV (reference sequence). CDR3 sequence reads: CASSLGGSGAYEQYF. The CDR3 DNA follows: TGTGCCAGCAGTTTAGGAGGTAGCGGGGCCTACGAGCAGTACTTC.

The chain joins TRBV6-5 to TRBJ1-2; maybe TRBD1 (6 bases). Looked up from germline, CDR1 is MNHEY and CDR2 is SVGAGI. This CDR3 is 15 amino acids long. Trimming took 4 bases from V and 2 from J, leaving 14 bases between them. The CDR3 reads CASSSAGAGNYGYTF. DNA for the CDR3: TGTGCCAGCAGTTCCGCGGGGGCAGGAAACTATGGCTACACCTTC.

The rearrangement links TRBV4-2 to TRBJ2-1; tentative D call: TRBD1 (6 bases). The germline V and J ends were trimmed by 5 bases and 0 bases, with 14 bases remaining between them. The CDR3 loop spans 16 amino acids. Germline V gene lookup returns CDR1 LGHNA and CDR2 YNFKEQ. The CDR3 nucleotides read TGTGCCAGCAGCGTGTACGGACAGAACTCCTACAATGAGCAGTTCTTC. Translated: CASSVYGQNSYNEQFF.

The CDR3 bases are TGTGCCAGCAGTTTAGCGGACAGCCTTCACTACGAGCAGTACTTC. This codes for CASSLADSLHYEQYF. V is TRBV27 and J is TRBJ2-7; the D gene is possibly TRBD1 (6 bases). CDR1 is MNHEY and CDR2 is SMNVEV in the germline V gene (reference sequence). The CDR3 runs 15 residues. Trimming left V 2 bases short and J 3 bases short, with 14 bases between.

V usage is TRBV27 and J usage is TRBJ2-1, with 9 bases that match TRBD1. This CDR3 is built from 20 residues. Germline CDR1 MNHEY, CDR2 SMNVEV (reference sequence). V trimming: 4 bases; J trimming: 1 base; junction bases outside the gene matches: 17. CDR3 DNA: TGTGCCAGCAGTTATCGGGGCCCGGGACAGGGAGGGATATCCTACAATGAGCAGTTCTTC. It specifies CASSYRGPGQGGISYNEQFF.

The chain is built from TRBV7-8 and TRBJ1-1, with 7 bases that match TRBD1. This CDR3 has 14 amino acids. CDR1 is SGHVS and CDR2 is FQNEAQ in the germline V gene. Trimming took 4 bases from V and 2 from J; bases not matched to a gene: 4. CDR3 sequence: CASSSRDSNTEAFF. CDR3 sequence (DNA): TGTGCCAGCAGCTCCCGGGACAGCAACACTGAAGCTTTCTTT.